This TCR beta chain emerged from a study of shared clonotypes between healthy human individuals. Overall study results and limits: Measured sharing among donors was expected to vary with sequencing depth.

Trimming removed 6 bases from V and 2 bases from J; junction bases left unmatched: 3. The CDR3 runs 14 residues. Germline V lookup: CDR1 MDHEN, CDR2 SYDVKM. A note on this clone: Its specificity is unknown. Other DNA sequences in this sample translate to the same CDR3.

Some clones are missing from TCRdb's copy, which holds only in-frame ones; the method was immunoSEQ multiplex PCR. The table has about 1.5 million clones, around 98% seen once. The sequence came from a man aged 30-40 years in good health. The V call is TRBV28, the J call TRBJ1-2; 10 bases align to TRBD1. Material for sequencing was naive CD4+ T cells sorted from blood. The sample's subset: CD45RA+ positively selected. In DNA, the CDR3 is TGTGCCAGCAGCCTGACAGGGGGCAACTATGGCTACACCTTC. Translating gives CASSLTGGNYGYTF.